The text below deals with one T cell receptor beta chain. This sample is drawn from a study of cytomegalovirus exposure and HLA in healthy donors. A multiplex PCR was run with 60 Vbeta primers and 13 Jbeta primers. Assay used: immunoSEQ multiplex PCR; TCRdb lists only in-frame clones, some missing. Of 90,000 to 110,000 clones listed, nearly 80% are singletons. V was pared by 0 bases and J by 7 bases, with 13 bases between. This CDR3 contains 15 residues. Germline V gene lookup returns CDR1 MNHNY and CDR2 SVGAGI (reference sequence). The sample was PBMCs. The clonotype was recovered from a man aged 25-45 years in good health and CMV-seronegative. The rearrangement joins TRBV6-6 to TRBJ1-5, with D perhaps TRBD1 (6 bases). This CDR3 reads CASSYSTGGGQPQHF. The CDR3 nucleotides are TGTGCCAGCAGTTACTCGACTGGGGGCGGGCAGCCCCAGCATTTT.